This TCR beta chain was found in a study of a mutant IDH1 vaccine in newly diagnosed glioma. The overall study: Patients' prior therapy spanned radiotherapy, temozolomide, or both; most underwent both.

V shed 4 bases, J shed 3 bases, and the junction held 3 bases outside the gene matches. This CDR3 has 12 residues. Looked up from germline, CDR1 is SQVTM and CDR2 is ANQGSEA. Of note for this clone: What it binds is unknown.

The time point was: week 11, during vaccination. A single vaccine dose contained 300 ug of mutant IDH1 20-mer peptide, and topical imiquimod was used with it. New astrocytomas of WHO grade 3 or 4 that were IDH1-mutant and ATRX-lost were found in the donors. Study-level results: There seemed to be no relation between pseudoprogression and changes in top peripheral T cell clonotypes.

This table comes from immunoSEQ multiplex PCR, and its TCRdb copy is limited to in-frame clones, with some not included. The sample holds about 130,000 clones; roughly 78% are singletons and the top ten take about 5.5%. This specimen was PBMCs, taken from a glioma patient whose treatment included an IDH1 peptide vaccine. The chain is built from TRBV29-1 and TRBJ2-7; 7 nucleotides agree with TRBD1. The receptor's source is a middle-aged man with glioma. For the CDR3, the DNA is TGCAGCGTTGCCCGGGACAGCTACGAGCAGTACTTC. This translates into CSVARDSYEQYF.